The entry below describes one TCR beta chain. Its specificity is unknown. This sample was included in a study of response to subunit inactivated influenza vaccine. Study conclusions and caveats: Only a handful of new T cells, the authors suggested, are recruited with each seasonal influenza vaccination.

The V gene lost 4 bases and the J gene lost 8 bases, with 17 bases spanning the gap. The CDR3 covers 15 residues. Germline-derived CDR1 and CDR2 are LGHNA and YNFKEQ. Each CDR3 protein gets one entry after TCRdb re-called the RT-PCR reads with MiXCR. The table has fewer than 550,000 distinct CDR3 sequences, about 25% seen once. This sequence originates from a man between 50 and 59 years old who received an inactivated influenza vaccine. The sequences come from CD4+ T cells sorted from PBMCs, collected around 5 days after vaccination. The V gene is TRBV4-2, the J gene TRBJ1-4, with D maybe TRBD1 (5 bases). For the CDR3, the DNA is TGTGCCAGCAGCCTACAACAGGACCTGGGGGAAAAACTGTTTTTT. Encoded protein: CASSLQQDLGEKLFF.